These 11 T cell receptor beta chains were sequenced from one sample in a study of cytomegalovirus exposure and HLA in healthy donors. This PCR relied on a set of 60 Vbeta primers and 13 Jbeta primers. The data were produced by immunoSEQ multiplex PCR, yet TCRdb's version contains in-frame clones alone and is incomplete. The profile covers approximately 170,000 clones, with around 77% appearing a single time and 1.6% taken by the ten largest. Material: PBMCs. The receptor set was obtained from a woman aged 18 to 35 in good health and CMV-seronegative.

The genes are TRBV28 and TRBJ1-2; D is possibly TRBD1 (5 bases). Germline-derived CDR1 and CDR2 are MDHEN and SYDVKM. The CDR3 contains 14 residues. Trimming took 5 bases from V and 3 from J, leaving 13 bases between them. The CDR3 DNA reads TGTGCCAGCAGTATGTTGGGGCATGACTATGGCTACACCTTC. It yields the protein CASSMLGHDYGYTF.

The J gene is TRBJ2-3, the V gene TRBV4-3, with D tentatively TRBD2 (6 bases). Germline V gene sequence: CDR1 LGHNA, CDR2 YSLEER. The CDR3 runs to 16 residues. V lost 0 bases and J lost 2, with 12 bases in between. CDR3: CASSQEGGAYTDTQYF. CDR3 coding DNA: TGCGCCAGCAGCCAAGAAGGAGGGGCCTACACAGATACGCAGTATTTT.

This chain links TRBV30 with TRBJ2-7; D possibly corresponds to TRBD1 (6 bases). CDR3 length equals 14 residues. CDR1 GTSNPN and CDR2 SVGIG come from the germline V gene (reference sequence). Trimming shortened V by 2 bases and J by 2 bases, and 13 bases separated the two germline ends. The CDR3 sequence is CAWSSGTTPYEQYF. The CDR3 DNA sequence: TGTGCCTGGAGTAGTGGGACAACCCCCTACGAGCAGTACTTC.

The rearrangement joins TRBV6-5 to TRBJ1-6, with a tentative D call TRBD1 (5 bases). This CDR3 has 16 residues. V lost 2 bases to trimming and J lost 6 bases, with 14 bases between them. The germline V gene encodes CDR1 MNHEY and CDR2 SVGAGI. CDR3 in amino acids: CASSYTGDLGNSPLHF. The DNA for the CDR3 is TGTGCCAGCAGTTACACGGGGGATCTGGGTAATTCACCCCTCCACTTT.

The chain employs TRBV28 and TRBJ2-3; 13 positions match TRBD2. The germline gives CDR1 MDHEN, CDR2 SYDVKM. This CDR3 is 14 amino acids long. Trimming cost V 8 bases and J 7 bases; bases outside gene matches: 6. The chain's CDR3 is CASELAGGPNTQYF. CDR3 DNA: TGTGCCAGCGAACTAGCGGGAGGGCCAAATACGCAGTATTTT.

The chain is built from TRBV7-9 and TRBJ2-2; D possibly corresponds to TRBD1 (5 bases). Germline CDR1 is SEHNR and CDR2 is FQNEAQ (reference sequence). Trimming left V 1 base short and J 3 bases short, with 9 bases between. CDR3 length: 15 amino acids. The CDR3 loop reads CASSLVGVDTGELFF. The CDR3 DNA follows: TGTGCCAGCAGCTTAGTAGGGGTAGACACCGGGGAGCTGTTTTTT.

The gene calls are TRBV6-1 and TRBJ1-3, with 8 nucleotides matching TRBD1. Germline values: CDR1 MNHNS, CDR2 SASEGT. The CDR3 runs 20 residues. Trimming at V came to 2 bases and at J to 4 bases, leaving 19 bases not matched to a gene. CDR3 nucleotide sequence: TGTGCCAGCAGTGAACAACCCCCACGACAGGGGATGGTGTACGGAAACACCATATATTTT. Translation gives CASSEQPPRQGMVYGNTIYF.

V and J are TRBV5-1 and TRBJ2-5; maybe TRBD2 (7 bases). Germline V gene sequence: CDR1 SGHRS, CDR2 YFSETQ. V lost 4 bases to trimming and J lost 2 bases, with 15 bases between them. The CDR3 runs 15 residues. The CDR3 sequence is CASSRGGGYQETQYF. DNA for the CDR3: TGCGCCAGCAGCCGAGGGGGGGGCTATCAAGAGACCCAGTACTTC. The full variable domain, its missing parts supplied by reference TRBV5-1 and TRBJ2-5, is KAGVTQTPRYLIKTRGQQVTLSCSPISGHRSVSWYQQTPGQGLQFLFEYFSETQRNKGNFPGRFSGRQFSNSRSEMNVSTLELGDSALYLCASSRGGGYQETQYFGPGTRLLVL.

As DNA, the CDR3 is TGTGCCATCAAGCAGGGGGACTACAATGAGCAGTTCTTC. Its translation: CAIKQGDYNEQFF. The chain joins TRBV10-3 to TRBJ2-1; 7 bases match TRBD1. In germline, CDR1 is ENHRY, CDR2 SYGVKD. Unmatched junction bases numbered 3, after V lost 7 bases and J lost 3 bases. The CDR3 runs 13 residues.

J is TRBJ2-7 and V is TRBV18; TRBD2 matches 8 bases. This CDR3 is built from 16 residues. Germline CDR1 KGHSH, CDR2 LQKENI. With V trimmed by 2 bases and J by 4 bases, 10 bases remained unmatched. The CDR3 DNA reads as TGTGCCAGCTCACCAGGAGTAGGGAGCGGGGGTTACGAGCAGTACTTC. Amino acids: CASSPGVGSGGYEQYF.

CDR3: CASGERDSFSEQYF. DNA of the CDR3: TGTGCCAGCGGCGAACGGGACAGTTTCAGCGAGCAGTACTTC. The V gene is TRBV28, the J gene TRBJ2-7; 7 bases line up with TRBD1. The CDR3 is 14 residues long. The germline gives CDR1 MDHEN, CDR2 SYDVKM. After removal of 8 bases from V and 6 bases from J, the junction contained 13 bases not matched to a gene.